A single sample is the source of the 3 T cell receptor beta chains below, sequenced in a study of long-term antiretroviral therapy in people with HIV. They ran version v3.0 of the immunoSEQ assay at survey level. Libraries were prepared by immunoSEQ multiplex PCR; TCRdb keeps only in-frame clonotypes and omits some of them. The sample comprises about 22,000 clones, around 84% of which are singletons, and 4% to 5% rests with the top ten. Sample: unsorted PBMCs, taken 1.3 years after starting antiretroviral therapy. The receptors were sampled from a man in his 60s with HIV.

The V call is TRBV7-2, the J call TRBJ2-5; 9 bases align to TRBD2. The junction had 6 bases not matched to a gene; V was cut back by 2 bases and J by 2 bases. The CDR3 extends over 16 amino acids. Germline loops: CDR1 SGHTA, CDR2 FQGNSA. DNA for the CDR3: TGTGCCAGCAGCTTATTATGGCTAGCGGGACAAGAGACCCAGTACTTC. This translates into CASSLLWLAGQETQYF.

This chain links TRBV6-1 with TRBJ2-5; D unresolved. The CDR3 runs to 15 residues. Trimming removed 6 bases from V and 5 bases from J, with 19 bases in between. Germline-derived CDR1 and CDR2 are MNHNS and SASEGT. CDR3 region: CASSSGRDVGETQYF. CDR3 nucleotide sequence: TGTGCCAGCAGCAGTGGTAGAGATGTTGGCGAGACCCAGTACTTC.

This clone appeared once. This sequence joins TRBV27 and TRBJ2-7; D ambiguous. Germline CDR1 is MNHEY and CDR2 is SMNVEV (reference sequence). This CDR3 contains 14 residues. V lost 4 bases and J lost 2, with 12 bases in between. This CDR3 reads CASSYLNSAYEQYF. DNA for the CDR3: TGTGCCAGCAGTTACTTAAACAGCGCCTACGAGCAGTACTTC.